The clone carrying this T cell receptor beta chain showed up many times. The antigen is undetermined. Original handling: Researchers built a distant-metastasis classifier for papillary thyroid cancer that drew on CDR3 differences across clinicopathological groups. With MiXCR, TCRdb reprocessed the PCR reads. These V and J calls are TCRdb output, not the study's own analysis. The table includes some 21,000 clones, more than 15% detected once. The data stem from a study of metastatic and nonmetastatic thyroid tumors. Whole-study context: Where malignant and benign thyroid patients were concerned, repertoires were compared across blood and tumor or nodule tissue.

The junction had 8 bases not matched to a gene; V was cut back by 5 bases and J by 8 bases. The length of the CDR3 is 15 residues. Until they underwent thyroid surgery, no patient had received any treatment. Study-level findings and limits: The reported finding was significantly higher TCR beta diversity in malignant thyroid tumors relative to benign nodules, in blood and tumor.

The sequence derives from a female donor with papillary thyroid cancer or a benign thyroid nodule (not recorded which). Some clones in this sample may be carry-over from other donors' samples. The sample was blood. The chain recombines TRBV12-3 or TRBV12-4 with TRBJ1-4, with TRBD1 matching over 10 bases. CDR3 DNA: TGTGCCAGCAGTCTCGGGGACAGGGGAGGGGAAAAACTGTTTTTT. This gives the protein CASSLGDRGGEKLFF.